This T cell receptor beta chain originates from a study of cytomegalovirus exposure and HLA in healthy donors. Study results and limitations: Rare sequences made up most TCRs, while some public TCRs were found in many donors.

Separation from the roughly 670-subject first cohort characterized the 120-subject validation cohort, to which the donors belonged. For this clone: Its antigen is not known.

Some clones are missing from TCRdb's copy, which holds only in-frame ones; the method was immunoSEQ multiplex PCR. The sample gives about 95,000 clones, roughly 85% of which show up once; 20% to 25% is in the top ten. Sequencing used PBMCs. The sequence came from a man between 18 and 35 years old in good health and CMV-seropositive.

CDR3: CASSVETGGYNEQFF. The CDR3 region has the DNA TGTGCCAGCAGTGTCGAGACAGGGGGGTACAATGAGCAGTTCTTC. The rearrangement links TRBV2 to TRBJ2-1; 9 bases agree with TRBD1. CDR1 is SNHLY, CDR2 FYNNEI, per germline. CDR3 length: 15 residues. After removal of 4 bases from V and 4 bases from J, the junction contained 5 bases not matched to a gene. The complete variable domain, with remaining parts taken from reference TRBV2 and TRBJ2-1, reads EPEVTQTPSHQVTQMGQEVILRCVPISNHLYFYWYRQILGQKVEFLVSFYNNEISEKSEIFDDQFSVERPDGSNFTLKIRSTKLEDSAMYFCASSVETGGYNEQFFGPGTRLTVL.